Detailed here is one TCR beta chain. Its antigen remains unknown. This sample stems from a study of identical twins. Study observations and caveats: Conclusions relied on cross-sectional statistical analysis, not following the same donors.

There were only healthy Caucasians among the donors. TCRdb fed the 5' RACE reads into MiXCR, producing one record per CDR3 protein. The sample consists of under 500,000 distinct CDR3 sequences, 14% of them appearing once. Germline V gene lookup returns CDR1 LGHNA and CDR2 YNFKEQ. J gave up 8 bases and V 1 base, and 10 bases lay outside the gene matches. This CDR3 has 16 amino acids. The same sample was also used in a study of yellow fever vaccine responses in identical twins.

This rearrangement joins TRBV4-2 to TRBJ2-1; 8 bases map to TRBD2. The sample comprised CD4+ T cells sorted from blood. The receptor was derived from a woman aged 18-35 years in good health. The CDR3 nucleotides are TGTGCCAGCAGCCAAGGGACCGCGGCGGGGGGCGATGAGCAGTTCTTC. The encoded protein is CASSQGTAAGGDEQFF.